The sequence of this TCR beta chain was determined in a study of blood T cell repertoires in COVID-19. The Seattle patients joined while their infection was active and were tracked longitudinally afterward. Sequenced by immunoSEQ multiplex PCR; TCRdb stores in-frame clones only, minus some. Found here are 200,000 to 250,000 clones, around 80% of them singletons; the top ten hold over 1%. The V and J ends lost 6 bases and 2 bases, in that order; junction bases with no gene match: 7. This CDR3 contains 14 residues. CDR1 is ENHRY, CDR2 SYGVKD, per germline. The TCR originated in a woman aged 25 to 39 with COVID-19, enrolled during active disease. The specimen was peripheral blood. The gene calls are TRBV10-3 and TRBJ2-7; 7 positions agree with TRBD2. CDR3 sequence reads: CAISLDGGTYEQYF. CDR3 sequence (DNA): TGTGCCATCAGCCTAGACGGGGGGACCTACGAGCAGTACTTC.